What follows is one T cell receptor (beta chain) and its context. TCRdb's table, derived via immunoSEQ multiplex PCR, lists solely in-frame clones and lacks some. This table holds fewer than 80,000 clones, 89% found once. The sample is drawn from a study of T cell changes during pregnancy in multiple sclerosis. V was shortened by 5 bases and J by 6 bases, with 20 bases between the two germline ends. The germline gives CDR1 SGHTA, CDR2 FQGNSA. The CDR3 length is 15 residues. The chain recombines TRBV7-2 with TRBJ2-7; TRBD2 might be the D (5 bases). This TCR came from a female donor in good health, enrolled as a control in a pregnancy study. The specimen comprised peripheral blood, sampled in the first trimester of pregnancy. CDR3 nucleotide sequence: TGTGCCAGCAGCCCTGGCGCGGGCATAAGACGCGAGCAGTACTTC. Its translation: CASSPGAGIRREQYF.